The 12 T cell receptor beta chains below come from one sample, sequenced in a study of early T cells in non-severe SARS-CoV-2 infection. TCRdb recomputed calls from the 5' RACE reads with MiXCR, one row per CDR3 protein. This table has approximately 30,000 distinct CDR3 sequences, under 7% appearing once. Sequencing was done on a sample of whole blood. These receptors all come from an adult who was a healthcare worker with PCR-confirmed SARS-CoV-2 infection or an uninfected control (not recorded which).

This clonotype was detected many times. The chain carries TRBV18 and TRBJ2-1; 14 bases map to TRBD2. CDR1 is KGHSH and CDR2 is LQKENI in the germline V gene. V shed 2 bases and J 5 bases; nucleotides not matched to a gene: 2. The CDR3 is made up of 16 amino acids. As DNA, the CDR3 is TGTGCCAGCTCACCAGGGGGACTAGCGGGAGACAATGAGCAGTTCTTC. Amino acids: CASSPGGLAGDNEQFF.

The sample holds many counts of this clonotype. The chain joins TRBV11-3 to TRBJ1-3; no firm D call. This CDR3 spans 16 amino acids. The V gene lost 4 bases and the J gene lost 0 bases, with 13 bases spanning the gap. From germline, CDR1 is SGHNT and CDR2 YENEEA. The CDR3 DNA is TGTGCCAGCAGCTCGCAGAGCTTAGTCTCTGGAAACACCATATATTTT. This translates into CASSSQSLVSGNTIYF.

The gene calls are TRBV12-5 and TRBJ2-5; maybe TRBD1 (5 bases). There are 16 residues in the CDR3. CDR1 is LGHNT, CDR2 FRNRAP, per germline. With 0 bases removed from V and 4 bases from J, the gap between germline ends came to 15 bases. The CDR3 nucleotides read TGTGCTAGTGGTTTGGTACTGGGGCAGGGAAGAGAGACCCAGTACTTC. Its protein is CASGLVLGQGRETQYF. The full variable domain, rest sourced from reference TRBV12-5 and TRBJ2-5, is DARVTQTPRHKVTEMGQEVTMRCQPILGHNTVFWYRQTMMQGLELLAYFRNRAPLDDSGMPKDRFSAEMPDATLATLKIQPSEPRDSAVYFCASGLVLGQGRETQYFGPGTRLLVL.

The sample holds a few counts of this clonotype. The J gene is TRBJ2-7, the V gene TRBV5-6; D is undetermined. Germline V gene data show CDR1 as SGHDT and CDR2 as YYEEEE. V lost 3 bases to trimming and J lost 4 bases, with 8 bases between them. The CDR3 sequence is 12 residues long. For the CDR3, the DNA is TGTGCCAGCAGCTCAAGTGGGTACGAGCAGTACTTC. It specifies CASSSSGYEQYF.

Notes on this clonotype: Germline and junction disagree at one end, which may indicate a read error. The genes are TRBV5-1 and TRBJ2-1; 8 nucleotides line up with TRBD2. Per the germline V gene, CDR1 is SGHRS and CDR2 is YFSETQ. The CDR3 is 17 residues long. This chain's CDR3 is CASSLGVSSGSSNEQFF. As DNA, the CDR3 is TGCGCCAGCAGCTTGGGAGTGTCTAGCGGGTCCTCCAATGAGCAGTTCTTC.

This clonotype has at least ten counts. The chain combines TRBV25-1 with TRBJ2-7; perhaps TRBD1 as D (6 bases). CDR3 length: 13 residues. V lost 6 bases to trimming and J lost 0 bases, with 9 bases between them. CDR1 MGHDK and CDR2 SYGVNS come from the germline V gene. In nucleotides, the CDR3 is TGTGCCAGCAGGGGGGCAGTCTCCTACGAGCAGTACTTC. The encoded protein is CASRGAVSYEQYF.

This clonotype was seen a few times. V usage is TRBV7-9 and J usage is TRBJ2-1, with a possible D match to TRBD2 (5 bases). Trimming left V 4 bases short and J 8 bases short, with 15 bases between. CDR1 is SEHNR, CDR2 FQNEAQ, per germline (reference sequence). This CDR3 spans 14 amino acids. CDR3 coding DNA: TGTGCCAGCAGCTCCACCCGGGGTGGGGATGAGCAGTTCTTC. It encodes CASSSTRGGDEQFF.

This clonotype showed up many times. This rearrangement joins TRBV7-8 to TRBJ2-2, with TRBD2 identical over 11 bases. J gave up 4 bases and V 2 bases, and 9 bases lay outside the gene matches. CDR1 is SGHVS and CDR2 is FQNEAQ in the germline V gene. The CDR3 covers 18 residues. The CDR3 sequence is CASSLFLAGGLSTGELFF. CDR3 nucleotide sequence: TGTGCCAGCAGCTTATTCCTAGCGGGGGGACTAAGCACCGGGGAGCTGTTTTTT.

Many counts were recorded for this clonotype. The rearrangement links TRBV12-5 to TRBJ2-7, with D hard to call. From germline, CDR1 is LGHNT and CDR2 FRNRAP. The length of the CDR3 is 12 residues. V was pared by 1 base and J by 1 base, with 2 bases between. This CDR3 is CASGLGSYEQYF. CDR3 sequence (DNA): TGTGCTAGTGGTTTGGGGTCCTACGAGCAGTACTTC.

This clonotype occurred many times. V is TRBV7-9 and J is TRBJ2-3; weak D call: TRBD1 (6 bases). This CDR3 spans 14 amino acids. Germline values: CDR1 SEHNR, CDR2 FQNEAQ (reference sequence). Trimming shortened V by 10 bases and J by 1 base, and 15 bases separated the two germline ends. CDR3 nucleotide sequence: TGTGCCACCCGCGGACAGATACGCACAGATACGCAGTATTTT. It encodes CATRGQIRTDTQYF.

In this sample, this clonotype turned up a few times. In DNA form, the CDR3 reads TGCAGTGCTCCGAGGACTAGCGGGCGTAAAGAGACCCAGTACTTC. Protein product: CSAPRTSGRKETQYF. The chain joins TRBV20-1 to TRBJ2-5, with 11 nucleotides matching TRBD2. Looked up from germline, CDR1 is DFQATT and CDR2 is SNEGSKA (reference sequence). With V trimmed by 5 bases and J by 3 bases, 8 bases remained unmatched. The CDR3 is made up of 15 amino acids.

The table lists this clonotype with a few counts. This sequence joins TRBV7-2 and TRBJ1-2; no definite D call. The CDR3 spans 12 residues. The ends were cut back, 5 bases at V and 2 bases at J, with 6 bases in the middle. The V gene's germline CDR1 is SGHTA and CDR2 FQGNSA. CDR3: CASSQVNYGYTF. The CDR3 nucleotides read TGTGCCAGCAGCCAGGTGAACTATGGCTACACCTTC. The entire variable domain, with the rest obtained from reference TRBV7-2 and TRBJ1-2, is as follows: GAGVSQSPSNKVTEKGKDVELRCDPISGHTALYWYRQSLGQGLEFLIYFQGNSAPDKSGLPSDRFSAERTGGSVSTLTIQRTQQEDSAVYLCASSQVNYGYTFGSGTRLTVV.